The following is a T cell receptor beta chain sequence with its context. TCRdb fed the 5' RACE reads into MiXCR, producing one record per CDR3 protein. The repertoire holds approximately 40,000 distinct CDR3 sequences, with roughly 31% as singletons. CD4+CD45RO+CD25- cells were isolated as memory CD4+ T cells. CDR3 length: 14 amino acids. The J segment lost 7 bases and the V segment lost 6 bases, leaving 3 bases of the junction unmatched. Germline assignment: CDR1 MNHEY and CDR2 SMNVEV (reference sequence). This chain connects TRBV27 to TRBJ1-4; 12 positions match TRBD1. The sequenced material came from tumor-infiltrating memory CD4+ T cells sorted from the breast tumor. This sample's subset: memory CD4+ T cells, CD4+CD45RO+CD25-. The TCR was taken from a female donor with breast cancer. CDR3 sequence: CASRLGQGAEKLFF. CDR3 in DNA: TGTGCCAGCAGGTTGGGACAGGGGGCTGAAAAACTGTTTTTT. The complete variable domain, with remaining parts taken from reference TRBV27 and TRBJ1-4, reads EAQVTQNPRYLITVTGKKLTVTCSQNMNHEYMSWYRQDPGLGLRQIYYSMNVEVTDKGDVPEGYKVSRKEKRNFPLILESPSPNQTSLYFCASRLGQGAEKLFFGSGTQLSVL.